The subject of this entry is one TCR beta chain. The antigen is not known. The data belong to a study of response to subunit inactivated influenza vaccine. TCRdb independently ran MiXCR on the RT-PCR reads; one entry per CDR3 protein. This sample carries around 850,000 distinct CDR3 sequences, less than 20% of them seen once, and the ten largest clones take about a tenth. Study-level points and caveats: The authors proposed limited new T cell recruitment per seasonal influenza vaccination.

V lost 5 bases to trimming and J lost 4 bases; unmatched junction nucleotides: 14. Germline V gives CDR1 DFQATT, CDR2 SNEGSKA (reference sequence). CDR3 length: 17 residues. This material consisted of PBMCs from blood, taken more than 4 days after vaccination. This chain joins TRBV20-1 and TRBJ2-7, with TRBD2 matching 13 bases. This receptor was obtained from a man in his forties or fifties who received an inactivated influenza vaccine. CDR3 DNA sequence: TGCAGTGCTTCACTACCTCGGACTAGCGGGAGAGGATACGAGCAGTACTTC. This sequence encodes CSASLPRTSGRGYEQYF.